This T cell receptor beta chain was found in a study of cytomegalovirus exposure and HLA in healthy donors. The study, taken as a whole, reports: Association of around 17,000 TCR beta sequences with HLA alleles was found at 0.05 false discovery rate in a later analysis.

In the PCR, 60 Vbeta and 13 Jbeta primers were used. Assay: immunoSEQ multiplex PCR; the TCRdb copy retains only in-frame clones and omits some. This sample has some 170,000 clones, with around four fifths found just once. Note on this clone: Antigen unknown.

The CDR3 is 15 residues long. CDR1 is SGHRS and CDR2 is YFSETQ in the germline V gene. Trimming removed 2 bases at V and 4 bases at J, with 15 bases between. The sequenced sample consisted of PBMCs. This chain uses TRBV5-1 with TRBJ1-2; possibly TRBD1 for D (5 bases). The sequence derives from a man aged 18 to 35 in good health and CMV-seropositive. CDR3 bases: TGCGCCAGCAGCTTACTGACAGATCCTGTCTATGGCTACACCTTC. Protein: CASSLLTDPVYGYTF. Complete variable domain (other parts from reference TRBV5-1 and TRBJ1-2): KAGVTQTPRYLIKTRGQQVTLSCSPISGHRSVSWYQQTPGQGLQFLFEYFSETQRNKGNFPGRFSGRQFSNSRSEMNVSTLELGDSALYLCASSLLTDPVYGYTFGSGTRLTVV.